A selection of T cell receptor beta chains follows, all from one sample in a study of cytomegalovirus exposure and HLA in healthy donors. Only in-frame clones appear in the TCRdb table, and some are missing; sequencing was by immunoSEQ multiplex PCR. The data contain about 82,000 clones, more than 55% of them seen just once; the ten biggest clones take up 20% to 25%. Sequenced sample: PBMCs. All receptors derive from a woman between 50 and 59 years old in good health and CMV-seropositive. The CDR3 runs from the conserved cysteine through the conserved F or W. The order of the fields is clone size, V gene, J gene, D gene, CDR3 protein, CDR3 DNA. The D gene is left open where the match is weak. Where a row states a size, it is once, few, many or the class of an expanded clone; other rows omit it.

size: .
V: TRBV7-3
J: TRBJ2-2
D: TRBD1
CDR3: CASSPDRGPGELFF
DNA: TGTGCCAGCAGCCCCGACAGGGGTCCCGGGGAGCTGTTTTTT

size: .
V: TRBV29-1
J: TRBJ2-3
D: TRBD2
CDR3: CSVAGLAADTQYF
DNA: TGCAGCGTTGCCGGGCTAGCGGCTGATACGCAGTATTTT

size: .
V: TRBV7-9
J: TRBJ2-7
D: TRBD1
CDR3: CSSSSTGFEQYF
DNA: TGTTCCAGCAGCTCGACAGGGTTCGAGCAGTACTTC

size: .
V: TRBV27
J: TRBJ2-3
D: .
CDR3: CASSPTGTPTQYF
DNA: TGTGCCAGCAGTCCCACCGGGACTCCCACGCAGTATTTT

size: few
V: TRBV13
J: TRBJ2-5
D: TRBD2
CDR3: CASSLTSGGQETQYF
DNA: TGTGCCAGCAGCTTGACTAGCGGGGGACAAGAGACCCAGTACTTC

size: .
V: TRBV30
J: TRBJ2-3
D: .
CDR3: CAWSGQDAWTSTDTQYF
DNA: TGTGCCTGGAGTGGGCAGGACGCCTGGACTAGCACAGATACGCAGTATTTT

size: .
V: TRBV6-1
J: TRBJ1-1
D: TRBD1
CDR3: CASEPGQGRNTEAFF
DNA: TGTGCCAGTGAACCGGGACAGGGAAGAAACACTGAAGCTTTCTTT

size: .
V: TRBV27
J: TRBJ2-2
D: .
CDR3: CASSPRQDPYTGELFF
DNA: TGTGCCAGCAGTCCACGACAGGACCCTTACACCGGGGAGCTGTTTTTT

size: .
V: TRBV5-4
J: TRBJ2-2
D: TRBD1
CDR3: CASGQVTANTGELFF
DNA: TGTGCCAGCGGACAGGTGACGGCTAACACCGGGGAGCTGTTTTTT

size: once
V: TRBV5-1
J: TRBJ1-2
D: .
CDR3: CASSPAMGQGYTF
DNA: TGCGCCAGCAGCCCGGCGATGGGGCAAGGCTACACCTTC

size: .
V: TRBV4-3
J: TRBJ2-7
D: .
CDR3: CASSQDALTGSDEQYF
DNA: TGCGCCAGCAGCCAAGATGCCCTCACAGGGTCCGACGAGCAGTACTTC

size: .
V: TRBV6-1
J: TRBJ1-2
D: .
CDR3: CASSELGEGNYGYTF
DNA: TGTGCCAGCAGTGAATTGGGGGAGGGAAACTATGGCTACACCTTC

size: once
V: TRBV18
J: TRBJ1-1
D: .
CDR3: CASSPTVLGENTEAFF
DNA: TGTGCCAGCTCACCGACGGTGCTCGGGGAGAACACTGAAGCTTTCTTT

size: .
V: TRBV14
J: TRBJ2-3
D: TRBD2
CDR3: CASSGTSGGVQYF
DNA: TGTGCCAGCAGCGGGACTAGCGGGGGGGTGCAGTATTTT

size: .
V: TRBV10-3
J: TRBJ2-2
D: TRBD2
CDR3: CATSTSGGRGTGELFF
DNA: TGTGCCACCTCGACTAGCGGGGGGCGCGGCACCGGGGAGCTGTTTTTT